Below, 11 T cell receptor beta chains from the same sample are listed, as sequenced in a study of spatial heterogeneity in lung cancer. The time point here: sample taken at primary tumor resection. TCRdb called the 5' RACE reads again in MiXCR, with one record for every CDR3 protein. The sample shows about 27,000 distinct CDR3 sequences, approximately 6.5% of them seen only once. For these receptors, no antigen is known. Whole-study results and caveats: Tumoral mutation counts were tracked by counts of expanded intratumoral alpha and beta TCRs.

The material sequenced was lung tumor tissue, taken at surgery. The receptor set was obtained from a male donor with early-stage non-small cell lung cancer.

The table lists this clonotype with many counts. V and J are TRBV28 and TRBJ1-2, with 7 bases lining up with TRBD1. The germline CDR1 and CDR2 sequences are MDHEN and SYDVKM. With V trimmed by 4 bases and J by 8 bases, 13 bases remained unmatched. The CDR3 spans 15 residues. CDR3 sequence reads: CASSSYTGTVNGYTF. CDR3 sequence (DNA): TGTGCCAGCAGTTCGTATACCGGGACAGTAAACGGCTACACCTTC.

The V call is TRBV13, the J call TRBJ2-6; no firm D call. Germline assignment: CDR1 PRHDT and CDR2 FYEKMQ (reference sequence). V was trimmed by 5 bases and J by 0 bases, leaving 8 bases between them. The CDR3 totals 15 residues. The CDR3 spells CASSLRPSGANVLTF. The CDR3 DNA sequence: TGTGCCAGCAGCCTCCGGCCCTCTGGGGCCAACGTCCTGACTTTC.

This sequence joins TRBV7-2 and TRBJ1-1; a possible D gene is TRBD1 (6 bases). Germline CDR1 reads SGHTA; CDR2 reads FQGNSA. The CDR3 is 16 residues long. Trimming shortened V by 1 base and J by 4 bases, and 16 bases separated the two germline ends. The DNA of the CDR3 is TGTACCAGCAGCTTAGGGGCCAGGGGAGGAAGCACTGAAGCTTTCTTT. Translating it yields CTSSLGARGGSTEAFF.

This chain connects TRBV6-1 to TRBJ2-7; D might be TRBD2 (6 bases). The CDR3 is 13 residues long. Germline values: CDR1 MNHNS, CDR2 SASEGT. V shed 8 bases and J shed 6 bases, with 17 bases lying between them. The CDR3 DNA sequence: TGTGCCAGCGTTCCGACTAGTCCGGGCGAGCAGTACTTC. Encoded protein: CASVPTSPGEQYF.

The sample holds many counts of this clonotype. The V call is TRBV5-1, the J call TRBJ2-7; D tentatively reads TRBD1 or TRBD2 (5 bases each). V was pared by 0 bases and J by 0 bases, with 7 bases between. Germline V lookup: CDR1 SGHRS, CDR2 YFSETQ. CDR3 size: 14 residues. The CDR3 DNA reads as TGCGCCAGCAGCTTGGGGGGGATCTCCTACGAGCAGTACTTC. This translates into CASSLGGISYEQYF.

This clonotype came up many times. The gene calls are TRBV4-3 and TRBJ2-7; D is perhaps TRBD1 (5 bases). V was cut by 2 bases and J by 4 bases, with 9 bases left in between. Germline CDR1 LGHNA, CDR2 YSLEER. The CDR3 runs to 13 residues. The CDR3 spells CASSQSQGYEQYF. In DNA form, the CDR3 reads TGCGCCAGCAGCCAATCTCAGGGTTACGAGCAGTACTTC.

In its sample, this clonotype was seen many times. The chain has TRBV5-4 and TRBJ1-6; D is ambiguous. Per the germline V gene, CDR1 is SGHNT and CDR2 is YYREEE (reference sequence). This CDR3 is built from 14 residues. V lost 4 bases and J 10 bases, leaving 15 bases between the germline ends. CDR3 DNA: TGTGCCAGCAGCAGCTTTGGGGTTGGGTCACCCCTCCACTTT. The encoded protein is CASSSFGVGSPLHF. Variable domain in full (rest from reference TRBV5-4 and TRBJ1-6): ETGVTQSPTHLIKTRGQQVTLRCSSQSGHNTVSWYQQALGQGPQFIFQYYREEENGRGNFPPRFSGLQFPNYSSELNVNALELDDSALYLCASSSFGVGSPLHFGNGTRLTVT.

This clonotype was observed many times. The chain is built from TRBV7-9 and TRBJ2-4; the match to TRBD1 covers 7 bases. The CDR3 sequence is 15 residues long. The germline gives CDR1 SEHNR, CDR2 FQNEAQ (reference sequence). Trimming removed 6 bases from V and 1 base from J; junction bases left unmatched: 6. Here the CDR3 DNA reads TGTGCCAGCAGTACACAGGGGTTTGCCAAAAACATTCAGTACTTC. This gives the protein CASSTQGFAKNIQYF.

This clonotype turned up a few times. The CDR3 DNA sequence: TGTGCCAGCAGCTGGACGGCAGGGAACACTGAAGCTTTCTTT. Its translation: CASSWTAGNTEAFF. The chain carries TRBV11-2 and TRBJ1-1; unclear D gene. The CDR3 length is 14 residues. V lost 4 bases to trimming and J lost 1 base, with 10 bases between them. Germline V gene sequence: CDR1 SGHAT, CDR2 FQNNGV. Filled out from reference TRBV11-2 and TRBJ1-1, the complete variable domain reads EAGVAQSPRYKIIEKRQSVAFWCNPISGHATLYWYQQILGQGPKLLIQFQNNGVVDDSQLPKDRFSAERLKGVDSTLKIQPAKLEDSAVYLCASSWTAGNTEAFFGQGTRLTVV.

V and J are TRBV6-1 and TRBJ1-2; 9 nucleotides align to TRBD1. This CDR3 spans 15 amino acids. CDR1 MNHNS and CDR2 SASEGT come from the germline V gene. Trimming removed 5 bases from V and 8 bases from J; junction bases left unmatched: 12. Here the CDR3 DNA reads TGTGCCAGCAGTTCTACGCGGGGACAGGGCGGAGGCTACACCTTC. Encoded protein: CASSSTRGQGGGYTF.

This clonotype was detected only a few times. The chain carries TRBV6-2 or TRBV6-3 and TRBJ2-5, with 7 bases that match TRBD2. CDR3 length: 14 residues. Germline CDR1 is MNHEY and CDR2 is SVGEGT. The J segment lost 5 bases and the V segment lost 8 bases, leaving 11 bases of the junction unmatched. The CDR3 DNA reads TGTGCCAGCCTCACTGGAGCGGGGCAGGAGACCCAGTACTTC. It translates to CASLTGAGQETQYF.